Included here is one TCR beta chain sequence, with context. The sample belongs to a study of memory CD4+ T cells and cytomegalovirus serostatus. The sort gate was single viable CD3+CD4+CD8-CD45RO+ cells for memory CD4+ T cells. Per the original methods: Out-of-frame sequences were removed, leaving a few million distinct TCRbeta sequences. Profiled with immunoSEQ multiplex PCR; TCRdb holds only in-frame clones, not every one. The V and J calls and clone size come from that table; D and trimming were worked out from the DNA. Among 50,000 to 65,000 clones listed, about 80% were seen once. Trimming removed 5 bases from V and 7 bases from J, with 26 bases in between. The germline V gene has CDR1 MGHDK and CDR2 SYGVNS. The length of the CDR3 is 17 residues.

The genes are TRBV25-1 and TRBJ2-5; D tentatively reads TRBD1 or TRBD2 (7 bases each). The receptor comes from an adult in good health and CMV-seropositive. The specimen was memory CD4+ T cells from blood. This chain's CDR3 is CASSPPSGRQGRMTQYF. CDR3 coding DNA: TGTGCCAGCAGTCCACCTAGCGGTCGACAGGGTAGGATGACCCAGTACTTC.